This is a list of T cell receptor beta chains from one sample in a study of T cells after yellow fever vaccination. MiXCR was run by TCRdb on the 5' RACE reads, yielding one entry per CDR3 protein. The sample contains about 63,000 distinct CDR3 sequences, 6.5% to 9% of which appear only once. This specimen was CD8+ T cells sorted from PBMCs, taken 15 days after the yellow fever booster vaccination. The receptors were gathered from a man under 40 who received the YFV17D yellow fever vaccine. CDR3s include the opening cysteine and the closing phenylalanine or tryptophan. A D gene is named only where the DNA matches it firmly. Size is omitted from some rows. Given values are once, few, many or a class for expanded clones.

V gene	D gene	J gene	CDR3 length	clone size	CDR3 DNA	CDR3 protein
TRBV20-1	.	TRBJ1-5	15	.	TGCAGTGCTAGAGATACGATGGAACAGGGAAGGCCCCAGCATTTT	CSARDTMEQGRPQHF
TRBV15	TRBD1	TRBJ1-4	15	many	TGTGCCACCAGCAGAGATCGAGGGGGCGGTGAAAAACTGTTTTTT	CATSRDRGGGEKLFF
TRBV5-1	.	TRBJ1-1	15	many	TGCGCCAGCAGCTTCCTAGGCGGCGTCGGTACTGAAGCTTTCTTT	CASSFLGGVGTEAFF
TRBV4-3	.	TRBJ1-2	14	.	TGCGCCAGCAGCCCCGGGCAGGGAAATTATGGCTACACCTTC	CASSPGQGNYGYTF
TRBV25-1	.	TRBJ2-3	10	.	TGTGCCAGCAGTGCCGATACGCAGTATTTT	CASSADTQYF
TRBV19	.	TRBJ2-7	15	.	TGTGCCAGTAGTATCCTCCCGTTAGGGGTCGACGAGCAGTACTTC	CASSILPLGVDEQYF
TRBV12-3/TRBV12-4	TRBD2	TRBJ2-1	15	many	TGTGCCAGCAGCCCCCGCGGGGGGTATTTCAATGAGCAGTTCTTC	CASSPRGGYFNEQFF
TRBV5-6	.	TRBJ2-2	12	many	TGTGCCAGCAGTTATAGCACCGGGGAGCTGTTTTTT	CASSYSTGELFF
TRBV20-1	.	TRBJ2-1	13	many	TGCAGTGCTAGAGATATTCAGGGCTATGAGCAGTTCTTC	CSARDIQGYEQFF
TRBV15	.	TRBJ2-5	14	many	TGTGCCACCAGGGAGACAGGCTCTGGGGAGACCCAGTACTTC	CATRETGSGETQYF
TRBV27	.	TRBJ2-7	16	many	TGTGCCAGCAGTTTACAGGGGGAGGGAGGGCGCTACGAGCAGTACTTC	CASSLQGEGGRYEQYF
TRBV20-1	.	TRBJ2-7	13	.	TGCAGTGCGCTAACAGGAGACGTCTACGAGCAGTACTTC	CSALTGDVYEQYF